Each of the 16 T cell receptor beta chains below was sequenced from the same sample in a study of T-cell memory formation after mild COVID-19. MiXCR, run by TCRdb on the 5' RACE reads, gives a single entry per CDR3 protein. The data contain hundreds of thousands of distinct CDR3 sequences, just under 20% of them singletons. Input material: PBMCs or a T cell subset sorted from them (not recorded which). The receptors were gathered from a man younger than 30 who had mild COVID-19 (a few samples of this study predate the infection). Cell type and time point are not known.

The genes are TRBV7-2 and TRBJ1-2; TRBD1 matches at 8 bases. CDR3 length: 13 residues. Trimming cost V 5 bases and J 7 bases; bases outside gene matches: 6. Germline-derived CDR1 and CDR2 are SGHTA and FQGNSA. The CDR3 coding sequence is TGTGCCAGCAGCCAGGACAGGGCCGTTGGCTACACCTTC. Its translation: CASSQDRAVGYTF.

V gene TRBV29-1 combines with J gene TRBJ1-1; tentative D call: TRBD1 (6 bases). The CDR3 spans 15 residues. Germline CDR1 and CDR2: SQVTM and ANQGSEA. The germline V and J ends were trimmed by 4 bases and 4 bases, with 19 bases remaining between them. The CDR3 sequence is CSVALRQAESTEAFF. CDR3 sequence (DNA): TGCAGCGTTGCCCTAAGACAGGCGGAAAGCACTGAAGCTTTCTTT.

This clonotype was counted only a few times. The CDR3 DNA follows: TGTGCCAGCAGCTCCGGGTACGGGATGCCTAATCAGCCCCAGCATTTT. This translates into CASSSGYGMPNQPQHF. This sequence joins TRBV7-2 and TRBJ1-5; D is undetermined. V lost 4 bases to trimming and J lost 4 bases, with 17 bases between them. The germline gives CDR1 SGHTA, CDR2 FQGNSA. The CDR3 has 16 amino acids.

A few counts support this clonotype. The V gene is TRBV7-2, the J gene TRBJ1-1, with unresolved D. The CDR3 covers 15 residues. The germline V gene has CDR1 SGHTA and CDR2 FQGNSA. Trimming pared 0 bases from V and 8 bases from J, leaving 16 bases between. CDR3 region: CASSLAAQRHEEAFF. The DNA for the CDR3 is TGTGCCAGCAGCTTAGCTGCCCAACGGCACGAGGAAGCTTTCTTT.

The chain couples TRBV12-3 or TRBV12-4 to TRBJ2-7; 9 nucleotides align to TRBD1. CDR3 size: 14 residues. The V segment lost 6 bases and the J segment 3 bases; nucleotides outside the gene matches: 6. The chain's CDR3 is CASSDRTGVYEQYF. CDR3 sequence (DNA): TGTGCCAGCAGCGATAGGACAGGGGTCTACGAGCAGTACTTC.

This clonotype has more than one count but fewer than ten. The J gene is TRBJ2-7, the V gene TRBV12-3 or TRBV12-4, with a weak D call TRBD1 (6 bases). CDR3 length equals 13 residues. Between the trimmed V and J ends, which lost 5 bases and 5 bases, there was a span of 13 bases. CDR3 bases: TGTGCCAGCAGTGTAACTACAGGGCACGAGCAGTACTTC. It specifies CASSVTTGHEQYF.

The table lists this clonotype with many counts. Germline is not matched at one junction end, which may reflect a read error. CDR3 loop: CASSLLAGTDTQYF. The CDR3 DNA follows: TGCGCCAGCAGCTTGCTAGCGGGCACAGATACGCAGTATTTT. The chain recombines TRBV7-9 with TRBJ2-3; 7 bases line up with TRBD2. Germline loops: CDR1 SEHNR, CDR2 FQNEAQ (reference sequence). The CDR3 extends over 14 amino acids.

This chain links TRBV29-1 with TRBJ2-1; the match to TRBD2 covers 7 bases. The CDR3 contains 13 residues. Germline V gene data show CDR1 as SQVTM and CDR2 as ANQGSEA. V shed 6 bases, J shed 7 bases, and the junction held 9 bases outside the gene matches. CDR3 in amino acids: CSVDGGLVNEQFF. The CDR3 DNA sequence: TGCAGCGTCGACGGGGGGTTGGTTAATGAGCAGTTCTTC.

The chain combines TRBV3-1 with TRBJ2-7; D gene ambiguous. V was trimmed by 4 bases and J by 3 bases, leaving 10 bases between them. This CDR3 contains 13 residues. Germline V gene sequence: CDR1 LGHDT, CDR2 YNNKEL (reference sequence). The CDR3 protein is CASSRRPNYEQYV. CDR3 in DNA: TGTGCCAGCAGCCGACGCCCAAACTACGAGCAGTACGTC.

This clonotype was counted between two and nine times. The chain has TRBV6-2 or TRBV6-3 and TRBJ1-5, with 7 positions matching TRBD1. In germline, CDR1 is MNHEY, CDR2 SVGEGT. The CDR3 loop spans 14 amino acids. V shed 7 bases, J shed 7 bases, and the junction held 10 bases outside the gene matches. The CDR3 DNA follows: TGTGCCAGCACCGACAGGGTTTCGGGACAGCCCCAGCATTTT. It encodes CASTDRVSGQPQHF.

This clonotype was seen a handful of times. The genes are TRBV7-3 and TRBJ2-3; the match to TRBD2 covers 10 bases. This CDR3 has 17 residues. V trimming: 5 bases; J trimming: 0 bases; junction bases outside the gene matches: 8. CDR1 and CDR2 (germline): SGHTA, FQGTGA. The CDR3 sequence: CASSRSGGGGSTDTQYF. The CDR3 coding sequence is TGTGCCAGCAGCAGAAGCGGGGGGGGAGGGAGCACAGATACGCAGTATTTT.

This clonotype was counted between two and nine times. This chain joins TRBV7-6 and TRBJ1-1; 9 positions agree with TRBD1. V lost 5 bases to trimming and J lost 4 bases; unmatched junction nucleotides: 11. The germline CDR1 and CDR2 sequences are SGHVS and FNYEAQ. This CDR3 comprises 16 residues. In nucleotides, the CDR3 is TGTGCCAGCAGCCTACAGGGGGCCATTAGGACCACTGAAGCTTTCTTT. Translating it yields CASSLQGAIRTTEAFF.

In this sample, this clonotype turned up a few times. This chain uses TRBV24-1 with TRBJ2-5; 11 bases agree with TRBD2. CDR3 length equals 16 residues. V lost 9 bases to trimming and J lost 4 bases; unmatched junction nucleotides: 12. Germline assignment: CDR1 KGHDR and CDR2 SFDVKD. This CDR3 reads CATSPGGTSGGETQYF. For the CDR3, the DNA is TGTGCCACCTCCCCGGGCGGGACTAGCGGTGGAGAGACCCAGTACTTC.

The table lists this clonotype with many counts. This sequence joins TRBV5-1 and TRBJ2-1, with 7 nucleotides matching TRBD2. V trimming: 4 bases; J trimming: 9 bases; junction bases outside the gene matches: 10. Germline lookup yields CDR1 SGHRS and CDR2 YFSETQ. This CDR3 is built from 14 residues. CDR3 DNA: TGCGCCAGCAGCATTCTCGGACTAGAATCTGAGCAGTTCTTC. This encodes CASSILGLESEQFF.

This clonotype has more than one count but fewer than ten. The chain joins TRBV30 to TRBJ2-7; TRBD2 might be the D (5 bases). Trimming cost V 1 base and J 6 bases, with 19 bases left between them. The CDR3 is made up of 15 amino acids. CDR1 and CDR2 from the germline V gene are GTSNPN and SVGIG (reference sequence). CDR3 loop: CAWSEPWEYRVEQYF. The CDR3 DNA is TGTGCCTGGAGTGAGCCTTGGGAGTACAGAGTCGAGCAGTACTTC.

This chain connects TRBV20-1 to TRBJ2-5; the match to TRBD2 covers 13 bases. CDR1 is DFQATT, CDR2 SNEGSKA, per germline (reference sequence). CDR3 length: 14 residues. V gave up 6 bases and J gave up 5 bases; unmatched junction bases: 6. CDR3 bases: TGCAGTGCCTACGGGACTAGCGGGGCGGAGACCCAGTACTTC. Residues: CSAYGTSGAETQYF.